This T cell receptor beta chain was found in a study of human T cells and chemical hapten exposure. Study summary: Patients, largely female, had alopecia areata, totalis or universalis.

TCRdb recomputed calls from the RACE reads with MiXCR, one row per CDR3 protein. The table has 150,000 to 200,000 distinct CDR3 sequences, around a quarter seen once. This clonotype was seen only a few times. The time point was: patch test 3, about 24 weeks after DPC sensitization. Treatment noted: therapeutic diphenylcyclopropenone sensitization with weekly scalp DPC. CDR1 and CDR2 (germline): SQVTM, ANQGSEA. This CDR3 comprises 14 residues. V trimming: 7 bases; J trimming: 3 bases; junction bases outside the gene matches: 7. This chain connects TRBV29-1 to TRBJ2-2; 8 bases agree with TRBD2. The sequencing used whole blood, collected in connection with sensitization to the hapten diphenylcyclopropenone (DPC). The receptor's source is a woman between 18 and 30 years old with alopecia areata. Some clones in this sample may be carry-over from other donors' samples. In DNA form, the CDR3 reads TGCAGCGGGCTGGGGACTAGAGACACCGGGGAGCTGTTTTTT. As protein: CSGLGTRDTGELFF.